Sequencing of this T cell receptor beta chain was carried out in a study of cytomegalovirus exposure and HLA in healthy donors. General study points: In vitro experiments confirmed that three CMV-associated chains were specific for CMV antigens. The classifier reportedly diagnosed cytomegalovirus status with high sensitivity and specificity. In the 120 or so validation repertoires, roughly 94% of cluster scores exceeded 0, per a later analysis. The study labeled roughly 160 TCR beta chains cytomegalovirus-associated.

This CDR3 region has 15 residues. Germline V gene data show CDR1 as LNHNV and CDR2 as YYDKDF (reference sequence). The V end lost 4 bases, the J end lost 4 bases, and 14 bases lay between the germline ends. Repertoires were generated with immunoSEQ multiplex PCR, while TCRdb's copy carries only in-frame clones and drops some. The repertoire holds 150,000 to 200,000 clones, with 80% to 85% as singletons. Notes on this clone: The antigen is unknown.

This sequence originates from a man between 25 and 39 years old in good health and CMV-seropositive. Material for sequencing was PBMCs. This chain joins TRBV15 and TRBJ2-1; tentative D call: TRBD1 (6 bases). CDR3 in DNA: TGTGCCACCAGCAAGTATGGACAGATATACAATGAGCAGTTCTTC. Its translation: CATSKYGQIYNEQFF.